Listed here are 20 T cell receptor beta chains from one sample, sequenced in a study of blood T cell repertoires in COVID-19. Sequencing used immunoSEQ multiplex PCR; TCRdb keeps in-frame clones, though not all of them. This table holds approximately 210,000 clones, 86% found once. The sequenced material came from peripheral blood. These receptors originate from a man between 45 and 60 years old with COVID-19, enrolled during active disease.

The gene calls are TRBV7-2 and TRBJ1-3, with 10 bases aligning to TRBD1. The CDR3 is 16 amino acids. Germline values: CDR1 SGHTA, CDR2 FQGNSA. The junction had 6 bases not matched to a gene; V was cut back by 7 bases and J by 0 bases. As DNA, the CDR3 is TGTGCCAGCATCGCGGGACAGGGGTACTCTGGAAACACCATATATTTT. Translating gives CASIAGQGYSGNTIYF.

This clone is a singleton in its sample. The chain is built from TRBV5-1 and TRBJ1-3; TRBD1 agrees at 7 bases. The CDR3 runs 15 residues. Germline CDR1 and CDR2: SGHRS and YFSETQ. With V trimmed by 4 bases and J by 2 bases, 6 bases remained unmatched. The CDR3 nucleotides are TGCGCCAGCAGCCCGGCAGGGGGAGCTGGAAACACCATATATTTT. Translated, it gives CASSPAGGAGNTIYF. Supplemented by reference TRBV5-1 and TRBJ1-3, the full variable domain reads KAGVTQTPRYLIKTRGQQVTLSCSPISGHRSVSWYQQTPGQGLQFLFEYFSETQRNKGNFPGRFSGRQFSNSRSEMNVSTLELGDSALYLCASSPAGGAGNTIYFGEGSWLTVV.

V and J are TRBV6-5 and TRBJ1-2, with TRBD1 matching 8 bases. V was pared by 2 bases and J by 5 bases, with 7 bases of the junction left unmatched. The CDR3 spans 15 residues. Germline values: CDR1 MNHEY, CDR2 SVGAGI. The CDR3 DNA follows: TGTGCCAGCAGTTACGATCAGGGGGCAATTTATGGCTACACCTTC. As protein: CASSYDQGAIYGYTF.

In this sample, this clone turned up once. The genes are TRBV5-4 and TRBJ1-2; 9 bases are shared with TRBD1. The trim removed 7 bases at V and 8 bases at J, leaving 15 bases unmatched. CDR3 length equals 15 residues. Germline CDR1 and CDR2: SGHNT and YYREEE (reference sequence). The DNA of the CDR3 is TGTGCCAGCGTCCGGGACAGGGCAGTTCTAGAGGGCTACACCTTC. Translated: CASVRDRAVLEGYTF.

V and J are TRBV7-8 and TRBJ1-5; a possible D gene is TRBD1 (6 bases). This CDR3 comprises 15 residues. Germline loops: CDR1 SGHVS, CDR2 FQNEAQ. The ends were cut back, 0 bases at V and 3 bases at J, with 9 bases in the middle. CDR3 residues: CASSLAGQLNQPQHF. The CDR3, as DNA: TGTGCCAGCAGCTTAGCCGGACAGCTCAATCAGCCCCAGCATTTT.

The chain couples TRBV28 to TRBJ1-2; D possibly corresponds to TRBD1 (5 bases). The CDR3 totals 14 residues. Trimming left V 3 bases short and J 4 bases short, with 12 bases between. Germline V gene lookup returns CDR1 MDHEN and CDR2 SYDVKM. CDR3 sequence: CASSFWQGVYGYTF. The CDR3 DNA reads as TGTGCCAGCAGTTTTTGGCAGGGTGTCTATGGCTACACCTTC.

This chain connects TRBV27 to TRBJ1-4, with 10 bases aligning to TRBD1. With V trimmed by 5 bases and J by 6 bases, 3 bases remained unmatched. This CDR3 spans 14 amino acids. Germline CDR1 and CDR2: MNHEY and SMNVEV (reference sequence). Here the CDR3 reads CASSATGGDEKLFF. DNA of the CDR3: TGTGCCAGCAGTGCGACAGGGGGCGATGAAAAACTGTTTTTT.

This clone was observed a handful of times. This rearrangement joins TRBV5-1 to TRBJ2-7; 10 bases align to TRBD2. Unmatched junction bases numbered 5, after V lost 3 bases and J lost 2 bases. From germline, CDR1 is SGHRS and CDR2 YFSETQ. The CDR3 sequence is 15 residues long. Here the CDR3 DNA reads TGCGCCAGCAGCTCTTCTAGCGGGAGTCCCTACGAGCAGTACTTC. This translates into CASSSSSGSPYEQYF.

The chain links TRBV30 to TRBJ2-7; D remains ambiguous. The CDR3 has 10 amino acids. Trimming stripped 1 base from V and 5 bases from J, with 3 bases between. Germline V gene sequence: CDR1 GTSNPN, CDR2 SVGIG (reference sequence). CDR3 nucleotide sequence: TGTGCCTGGAGTGGCGACGAGCAGTACTTC. Residues: CAWSGDEQYF.

This clone was recorded once. V and J are TRBV10-1 and TRBJ2-3, with 9 bases matching TRBD2. This CDR3 has 16 amino acids. CDR1 and CDR2 (germline): WNHNN, SYGVQD (reference sequence). Trimming at V came to 3 bases and at J to 2 bases, leaving 6 bases not matched to a gene. CDR3 coding DNA: TGCGCCAGCAGTGACCCTAGCGGGATCCTCACAGATACGCAGTATTTT. Its translation: CASSDPSGILTDTQYF.

The chain couples TRBV9 to TRBJ2-7, with a weak D call TRBD2 (6 bases). The ends were cut back, 4 bases at V and 0 bases at J, with 17 bases in the middle. This CDR3 has 16 residues. Germline CDR1 SGDLS, CDR2 YYNGEE. The CDR3 DNA is TGTGCCAGCAGCCCTCATAGCGGACTTAGCTCCTACGAGCAGTACTTC. Protein product: CASSPHSGLSSYEQYF.

V is TRBV5-4 and J is TRBJ1-1; D gene ambiguous. Trimming removed 0 bases from V and 8 bases from J, with 5 bases in between. The germline V gene has CDR1 SGHNT and CDR2 YYREEE (reference sequence). This CDR3 comprises 11 residues. CDR3 residues: CASSLDLEAFF. CDR3 DNA sequence: TGTGCCAGCAGCTTGGATCTCGAAGCTTTCTTT.

The rearrangement uses TRBV7-2 and TRBJ1-5; TRBD1 agrees at 7 bases. The CDR3 runs to 14 residues. Trimming cost V 5 bases and J 4 bases; bases outside gene matches: 5. Per the germline V gene, CDR1 is SGHTA and CDR2 is FQGNSA. In nucleotides, the CDR3 is TGTGCCAGCAGCCCACGACAGGGAAATCAGCCCCAGCATTTT. This encodes CASSPRQGNQPQHF.

The rearrangement joins TRBV12-3 or TRBV12-4 to TRBJ2-2; 10 bases are a match to TRBD1. Trimming cost V 7 bases and J 5 bases; bases outside gene matches: 1. This CDR3 has 13 amino acids. The CDR3 nucleotides are TGTGCCAGCACGGGACAGGGGACCGGGGAGCTGTTTTTT. Translating gives CASTGQGTGELFF.

V usage is TRBV6-2 or TRBV6-3 and J usage is TRBJ1-5; TRBD1 aligns across 11 bases. The CDR3 has 19 amino acids. J was trimmed by 0 bases and V by 6 bases; bases with no gene match: 13. Germline assignment: CDR1 MNHEY and CDR2 SVGEGT. The CDR3 loop is CASSSGTGGNFYSNQPQHF. The CDR3 DNA sequence: TGTGCCAGCAGCTCCGGGACAGGGGGAAATTTTTATAGCAATCAGCCCCAGCATTTT.

The chain joins TRBV19 to TRBJ2-1, with 7 bases aligning to TRBD2. Germline V CDR1 and CDR2: LNHDA, SQIVND (reference sequence). There are 14 residues in the CDR3. With V trimmed by 7 bases and J by 9 bases, 12 bases remained unmatched. In DNA, the CDR3 is TGTGCCAGTACCGCCGATGGGGGAGGGAGTGAGCAGTTCTTC. As protein: CASTADGGGSEQFF. Filled out from reference TRBV19 and TRBJ2-1, the complete variable domain reads DGGITQSPKYLFRKEGQNVTLSCEQNLNHDAMYWYRQDPGQGLRLIYYSQIVNDFQKGDIAEGYSVSREKKESFPLTVTSAQKNPTAFYLCASTADGGGSEQFFGPGTRLTVL.

The genes are TRBV27 and TRBJ2-7; 9 positions match TRBD2. Per germline, CDR1 MNHEY and CDR2 SMNVEV (reference sequence). The CDR3 runs 15 residues. The ends lost 4 bases at V and 1 base at J; junction bases unmatched: 5. The CDR3 nucleotides read TGTGCCAGCAGTTCCCGGACTAGCGCGTCCTACGAGCAGTACTTC. Amino acid sequence: CASSSRTSASYEQYF.

The rearrangement joins TRBV15 to TRBJ2-1; TRBD2 aligns across 10 bases. The CDR3 is made up of 17 amino acids. The ends lost 0 bases at V and 7 bases at J; junction bases unmatched: 9. CDR1 is LNHNV and CDR2 is YYDKDF in the germline V gene (reference sequence). CDR3 coding DNA: TGTGCCACCAGCAGAGATTTCTTTGGACTAGCGGCAAATGAGCAGTTCTTC. It codes for CATSRDFFGLAANEQFF. The complete variable domain, with remaining parts taken from reference TRBV15 and TRBJ2-1, reads DAMVIQNPRYQVTQFGKPVTLSCSQTLNHNVMYWYQQKSSQAPKLLFHYYDKDFNNEADTPDNFQSRRPNTSFCFLDIRSPGLGDTAMYLCATSRDFFGLAANEQFFGPGTRLTVL.

The V and J genes are TRBV6-5 and TRBJ1-1, with D possibly matching TRBD1 (6 bases). Germline loops: CDR1 MNHEY, CDR2 SVGAGI. CDR3 length: 14 amino acids. Trimming left V 7 bases short and J 0 bases short, with 12 bases between. This CDR3 is CASTRGGVNTEAFF. CDR3 nucleotide sequence: TGTGCCAGCACCAGAGGGGGGGTGAACACTGAAGCTTTCTTT.

This chain joins TRBV11-2 and TRBJ1-1; D is possibly TRBD1 (5 bases). CDR3 length: 14 amino acids. Per germline, CDR1 SGHAT and CDR2 FQNNGV. V lost 2 bases and J 5 bases, leaving 12 bases between the germline ends. The CDR3 DNA sequence: TGTGCCAGCAGCTTACAGCGGGGGATTACTGAAGCTTTCTTT. Its translation: CASSLQRGITEAFF. Complete variable domain (other parts from reference TRBV11-2 and TRBJ1-1): EAGVAQSPRYKIIEKRQSVAFWCNPISGHATLYWYQQILGQGPKLLIQFQNNGVVDDSQLPKDRFSAERLKGVDSTLKIQPAKLEDSAVYLCASSLQRGITEAFFGQGTRLTVV.